Listed here is a single T cell receptor beta chain. This sample was taken from a study of T cell clones after liver transplantation. Whole-study context: Samples came from ITN030ST, which attempted immunosuppression withdrawal within 2 years of liver transplantation. TCRbeta sequencing after a pre-transplant mixed lymphocyte reaction identified graft-donor-reactive clones, later tracked in post-transplant blood. Draws occurred before transplant, before withdrawal, and after complete or failed withdrawal.

The V segment lost 0 bases and the J segment 4 bases; nucleotides outside the gene matches: 8. The length of the CDR3 is 16 residues. Germline values: CDR1 MNHEY, CDR2 SVGAGI. Sequenced by immunoSEQ multiplex PCR; TCRdb stores in-frame clones only, minus some. The sample has about 99,000 clones; about 81% are singletons. This specimen consisted of CD4+ T cells from blood, obtained before liver transplant. The V gene is TRBV6-5, the J gene TRBJ1-2; TRBD1 aligns across 7 bases. This receptor was identified in a human donor who received a liver transplant. This CDR3 is CASSYSTGSLPYGYTF. The CDR3 DNA reads TGTGCCAGCAGTTACTCGACAGGGAGCCTCCCCTATGGCTACACCTTC.